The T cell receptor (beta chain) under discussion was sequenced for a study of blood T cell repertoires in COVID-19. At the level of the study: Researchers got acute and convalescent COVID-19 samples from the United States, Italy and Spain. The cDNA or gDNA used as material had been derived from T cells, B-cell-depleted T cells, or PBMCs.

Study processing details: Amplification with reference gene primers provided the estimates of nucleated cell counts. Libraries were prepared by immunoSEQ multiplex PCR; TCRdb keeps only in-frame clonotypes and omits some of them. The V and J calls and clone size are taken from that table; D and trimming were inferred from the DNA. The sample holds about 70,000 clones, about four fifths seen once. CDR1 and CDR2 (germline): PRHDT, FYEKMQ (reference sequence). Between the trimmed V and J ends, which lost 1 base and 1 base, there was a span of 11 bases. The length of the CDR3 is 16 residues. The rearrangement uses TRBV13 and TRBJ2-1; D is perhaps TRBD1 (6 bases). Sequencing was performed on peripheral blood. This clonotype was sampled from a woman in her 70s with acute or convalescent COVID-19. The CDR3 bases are TGTGCCAGCAGCTTAGTAGGGGGACGTTCCTACAATGAGCAGTTCTTC. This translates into CASSLVGGRSYNEQFF.